These 14 T cell receptor beta chains originate from one sample sequenced in a study of CD8+ T cells in alopecia areata. Following RNA extraction, reverse transcription yielded cDNA that acted as the sequencing template. Only in-frame clones appear in the TCRdb table, and some are missing; sequencing was by immunoSEQ multiplex PCR. The repertoire holds 90,000 to 130,000 clones, with 50% to 70% as singletons. The sample was NKG2D-low CD8+ T cells sorted from blood. Receptors were obtained from a human donor with alopecia areata.

V usage is TRBV27 and J usage is TRBJ1-1; the D gene is possibly TRBD1 (5 bases). The CDR3 runs 13 residues. Trimming removed 1 base at V and 7 bases at J, with 10 bases between. CDR1 is MNHEY, CDR2 SMNVEV, per germline (reference sequence). The CDR3 DNA sequence: TGTGCCAGCAGTTTATTGGAGGGGATTGAAGCTTTCTTT. Residues: CASSLLEGIEAFF.

This clone was observed a few times. V is TRBV5-4 and J is TRBJ2-7; a weak D match, TRBD1 (6 bases). The CDR3 is made up of 14 amino acids. V shed 2 bases and J shed 4 bases, with 13 bases lying between them. Germline lookup yields CDR1 SGHNT and CDR2 YYREEE (reference sequence). CDR3 in amino acids: CASSFRGQLYEQYF. CDR3 sequence (DNA): TGTGCCAGCAGCTTCCGGGGACAACTGTACGAGCAGTACTTC.

The chain carries TRBV27 and TRBJ2-5; 10 nucleotides match TRBD2. This CDR3 region has 17 residues. CDR1 MNHEY and CDR2 SMNVEV come from the germline V gene (reference sequence). V trimming: 5 bases; J trimming: 2 bases; junction bases outside the gene matches: 11. The CDR3 loop is CASSQGAGGPEQETQYF. CDR3 nucleotide sequence: TGTGCCAGCAGTCAAGGAGCGGGAGGGCCCGAACAAGAGACCCAGTACTTC.

This clone was counted a single time. V gene TRBV9 combines with J gene TRBJ2-2, with D unresolved. The germline CDR1 and CDR2 sequences are SGDLS and YYNGEE. The V gene lost 0 bases and the J gene lost 4 bases, with 10 bases spanning the gap. This CDR3 comprises 15 residues. Here the CDR3 reads CASSVGAGTTGELFF. DNA of the CDR3: TGTGCCAGCAGCGTAGGGGCAGGTACCACCGGGGAGCTGTTTTTT.

This chain joins TRBV6-5 and TRBJ2-5; 11 bases are shared with TRBD1. This CDR3 has 14 residues. With 8 bases clipped from V and 6 bases from J, the junction kept 8 bases outside the gene matches. CDR1 and CDR2 from the germline V gene are MNHEY and SVGAGI. The CDR3 sequence is CASRLGQGAKTQYF. The CDR3 nucleotides are TGTGCCAGCCGTTTAGGACAGGGGGCGAAGACCCAGTACTTC.

The V and J genes are TRBV9 and TRBJ2-7; TRBD2 might be the D (5 bases). The V end lost 0 bases, the J end lost 3 bases, and 10 bases lay between the germline ends. This CDR3 is 14 amino acids long. Germline CDR1 and CDR2: SGDLS and YYNGEE. The CDR3 nucleotides are TGTGCCAGCAGCGTAGGAGGGATGGACTACGAGCAGTACTTC. Translating gives CASSVGGMDYEQYF.

This chain uses TRBV7-8 with TRBJ1-1, with D possibly being TRBD1 (6 bases). V lost 0 bases, J lost 7 bases, and 12 bases lay in between. The CDR3 has 14 residues. Germline V gene lookup returns CDR1 SGHVS and CDR2 FQNEAQ. Written as DNA, the CDR3 is TGTGCCAGCAGCTTAGCGAGGGCAGGGGATGAAGCTTTCTTT. The encoded protein is CASSLARAGDEAFF.

The V gene is TRBV15, the J gene TRBJ1-5, with a possible D match to TRBD1 (6 bases). The CDR3 loop spans 17 amino acids. The germline CDR1 and CDR2 sequences are LNHNV and YYDKDF (reference sequence). V gave up 5 bases and J gave up 1 base, with 18 bases separating them. The CDR3 DNA reads as TGTGCCACCAGCGAACAGGGTAAAACGGCGAGCAATCAGCCCCAGCATTTT. This sequence encodes CATSEQGKTASNQPQHF.

In this sample, this clone turned up once. The gene calls are TRBV14 and TRBJ2-2, with D possibly TRBD1 on 5 matching bases. CDR3 size: 14 residues. V shed 3 bases and J shed 10 bases, with 15 bases lying between them. Germline CDR1 SGHDN, CDR2 FVKESK. Here the CDR3 reads CASSHPGNGEELFF. CDR3 DNA sequence: TGTGCCAGCAGCCACCCAGGGAATGGCGAGGAGCTGTTTTTT.

The chain joins TRBV15 to TRBJ2-5; D is possibly TRBD1 (5 bases). CDR1 is LNHNV, CDR2 YYDKDF, per germline (reference sequence). The CDR3 contains 15 residues. V shed 4 bases and J shed 1 base, with 13 bases lying between them. In DNA form, the CDR3 reads TGTGCCACCAGCACGTGGGGCAACACCCAAGAGACCCAGTACTTC. Translation gives CATSTWGNTQETQYF.

This clone was seen more than once but under ten times. The chain has TRBV29-1 and TRBJ2-7; D is unclear. Trimming removed 4 bases from V and 0 bases from J, with 13 bases in between. This CDR3 has 14 amino acids. The germline CDR1 and CDR2 sequences are SQVTM and ANQGSEA. The CDR3 region is CSVGVPTSSYEQYF. The DNA of the CDR3 is TGCAGCGTTGGAGTCCCGACAAGCTCCTACGAGCAGTACTTC.

The chain joins TRBV4-1 to TRBJ2-7, with 14 bases that match TRBD2. The germline CDR1 and CDR2 sequences are MGHRA and YSYEKL. The CDR3 runs 15 residues. J was trimmed by 5 bases and V by 1 base; bases with no gene match: 1. The chain's CDR3 is CASSQGGLAGDEQYF. CDR3 sequence (DNA): TGCGCCAGCAGCCAAGGGGGACTAGCGGGAGACGAGCAGTACTTC.

V is TRBV27 and J is TRBJ2-1; TRBD1 might be the D (6 bases). The CDR3 spans 14 residues. The V gene lost 8 bases and the J gene lost 0 bases, with 11 bases spanning the gap. Germline CDR1 MNHEY, CDR2 SMNVEV (reference sequence). The CDR3 DNA follows: TGTGCCAGCCAGGACAGTCCCTCCTACAATGAGCAGTTCTTC. Its protein is CASQDSPSYNEQFF.

In its sample, this clone was seen a few times. The CDR3 region is CASGLGGNTIYF. CDR3 coding DNA: TGTGCTAGTGGTTTGGGTGGAAACACCATATATTTT. The V gene is TRBV12-5, the J gene TRBJ1-3; D is ambiguous. CDR3 size: 12 residues. The V gene lost 1 base and the J gene lost 3 bases, with 1 base spanning the gap. Germline loops: CDR1 LGHNT, CDR2 FRNRAP.